This entry lists 15 T cell receptor beta chains sequenced from one sample in a study of OX40 agonist ivuxolimab in advanced cancers. Sequencing used immunoSEQ multiplex PCR; TCRdb keeps in-frame clones, though not all of them. Of 66,000 or so clones detected, approximately 84% appear once; the ten largest clones hold roughly 4.2%. Sequenced material: CD4+ or CD8+ T cells sorted from blood, taken in a trial of the OX40 agonist ivuxolimab. Every receptor here comes from an adult with an advanced solid tumor such as melanoma, head and neck, liver or kidney cancer.

This chain uses TRBV11-3 with TRBJ1-5, with TRBD1 as a possible D gene (5 bases). CDR1 SGHNT and CDR2 YENEEA come from the germline V gene. Trimming left V 1 base short and J 1 base short, with 17 bases between. The CDR3 is 18 amino acids. CDR3 DNA sequence: TGTGCCAGCAGCTTAGCTAGGTTCGGGGGATCGAGCAATCAGCCCCAGCATTTT. Protein: CASSLARFGGSSNQPQHF.

CDR3 amino acids: CASSSDRTETQYF. The CDR3 DNA reads as TGTGCCAGCAGTTCTGACAGGACTGAGACCCAGTACTTC. The chain carries TRBV6-1 and TRBJ2-5; tentatively, D is TRBD1 (6 bases). The V gene's germline CDR1 is MNHNS and CDR2 SASEGT. V lost 5 bases, J lost 5 bases, and 12 bases lay in between. The CDR3 is 13 amino acids.

The CDR3 loop is CASSLKLGPLNTEAFF. CDR3 DNA: TGTGCCAGCAGTTTAAAACTTGGGCCCCTGAACACTGAAGCTTTCTTT. The V call is TRBV27, the J call TRBJ1-1; no firm D call. This CDR3 has 16 amino acids. Germline V gives CDR1 MNHEY, CDR2 SMNVEV (reference sequence). V lost 2 bases and J lost 0, with 13 bases in between.

The V gene is TRBV5-1, the J gene TRBJ1-6; 8 nucleotides match TRBD1. CDR1 is SGHRS and CDR2 is YFSETQ in the germline V gene. CDR3 length equals 16 residues. After removal of 4 bases from V and 6 bases from J, the junction contained 9 bases not matched to a gene. The CDR3 DNA is TGCGCCAGCAGCGGTTTGGACAGGGAGGTTAATTCACCCCTCCACTTT. This codes for CASSGLDREVNSPLHF. Full variable domain (missing parts from reference TRBV5-1 and TRBJ1-6): KAGVTQTPRYLIKTRGQQVTLSCSPISGHRSVSWYQQTPGQGLQFLFEYFSETQRNKGNFPGRFSGRQFSNSRSEMNVSTLELGDSALYLCASSGLDREVNSPLHFGNGTRLTVT.

Turning to this clone: At one of its ends the junction is not consistent with the germline gene, which may arise from a read error. The chain joins TRBV5-6 to TRBJ1-2; 7 bases line up with TRBD1. This CDR3 spans 13 amino acids. Germline CDR1 reads SGHDT; CDR2 reads YYEEEE. CDR3 bases: TGTGCCAGCAGTTTGGGACAGCTAGGTGGCTACACCTTC. Translating gives CASSLGQLGGYTF.

This clone is a singleton in its sample. The chain employs TRBV28 and TRBJ2-7; no definite D call. Germline loops: CDR1 MDHEN, CDR2 SYDVKM. V lost 6 bases and J 3 bases, leaving 18 bases between the germline ends. The CDR3 totals 15 residues. The CDR3 reads CASSPPGPSHYEQYF. Written as DNA, the CDR3 is TGTGCCAGCAGCCCCCCCGGTCCCTCTCACTACGAGCAGTACTTC.

The J gene is TRBJ2-7, the V gene TRBV6-1; D is perhaps TRBD1 (6 bases). The CDR3 has 13 amino acids. V lost 5 bases, J lost 4 bases, and 12 bases lay in between. Germline values: CDR1 MNHNS, CDR2 SASEGT. CDR3 amino acids: CASSPTGIYEQYF. Written as DNA, the CDR3 is TGTGCCAGCAGTCCTACAGGGATTTACGAGCAGTACTTC.

This chain connects TRBV5-6 to TRBJ1-5; D call uncertain. The CDR3 spans 16 residues. Germline-derived CDR1 and CDR2 are SGHDT and YYEEEE. The V gene lost 0 bases and the J gene lost 0 bases, with 10 bases spanning the gap. In DNA, the CDR3 is TGTGCCAGCAGCTTGGGCGCAGCTGATAGCAATCAGCCCCAGCATTTT. This encodes CASSLGAADSNQPQHF.

This rearrangement joins TRBV19 to TRBJ2-4; 7 bases map to TRBD1. CDR3 size: 14 residues. Trimming at V came to 8 bases and at J to 3 bases, leaving 7 bases not matched to a gene. Per germline, CDR1 LNHDA and CDR2 SQIVND (reference sequence). CDR3 DNA: TGTGCCAGTCGACAGGGTCCAGTCAAAAACATTCAGTACTTC. Translated, it gives CASRQGPVKNIQYF.

The chain couples TRBV19 to TRBJ1-1; possible D gene TRBD1, 6 bases. Trimming cost V 1 base and J 6 bases, with 15 bases left between them. From germline, CDR1 is LNHDA and CDR2 SQIVND (reference sequence). There are 15 residues in the CDR3. CDR3 protein: CASSIVTQGKAEAFF. CDR3 DNA: TGTGCCAGTAGTATAGTAACTCAGGGGAAGGCTGAAGCTTTCTTT.

The chain combines TRBV16 with TRBJ2-3; no firm D call. The germline V gene has CDR1 KGHSY and CDR2 FQNENV. V was pared by 0 bases and J by 5 bases, with 9 bases between. The CDR3 covers 14 residues. CDR3 sequence (DNA): TGTGCCAGCAGCCAATCCGGGCGAGGAGATACGCAGTATTTT. It is translated as CASSQSGRGDTQYF.

The chain has TRBV5-8 and TRBJ2-7; the D gene is possibly TRBD2 (5 bases). Trimming took 0 bases from V and 0 from J, leaving 10 bases between them. There are 15 residues in the CDR3. Looked up from germline, CDR1 is SGHTS and CDR2 is YDEGEE. The CDR3 sequence: CASSLVFGVSYEQYF. CDR3 bases: TGTGCCAGCAGCTTGGTATTCGGGGTCTCCTACGAGCAGTACTTC.

This clone is deemed medium-sized. This sequence joins TRBV5-6 and TRBJ2-3; D gene unclear. Germline V CDR1 and CDR2: SGHDT, YYEEEE. Trimming took 4 bases from V and 3 from J, leaving 9 bases between them. The CDR3 length is 13 residues. CDR3 sequence: CASSLLQTDTQYF. CDR3 sequence (DNA): TGTGCCAGCAGCCTACTCCAAACAGATACGCAGTATTTT.

The chain carries TRBV9 and TRBJ2-1; D remains unclear. Deletions cut 3 bases from V and 4 bases from J, with 11 bases between. The CDR3 runs 14 residues. From germline, CDR1 is SGDLS and CDR2 YYNGEE. CDR3 protein: CASSDSLAYNEQFF. The CDR3 nucleotides read TGTGCCAGCAGCGACAGCCTCGCTTACAATGAGCAGTTCTTC.

The rearrangement links TRBV18 to TRBJ1-1, with 9 bases lining up with TRBD1. The CDR3 is 16 residues long. Trimming took 3 bases from V and 5 from J; bases not matched to a gene: 10. Germline V gene data show CDR1 as KGHSH and CDR2 as LQKENI. The DNA for the CDR3 is TGTGCCAGCTCACCGGCCGGGACAGGGAGGCGGACTGAAGCTTTCTTT. It specifies CASSPAGTGRRTEAFF.